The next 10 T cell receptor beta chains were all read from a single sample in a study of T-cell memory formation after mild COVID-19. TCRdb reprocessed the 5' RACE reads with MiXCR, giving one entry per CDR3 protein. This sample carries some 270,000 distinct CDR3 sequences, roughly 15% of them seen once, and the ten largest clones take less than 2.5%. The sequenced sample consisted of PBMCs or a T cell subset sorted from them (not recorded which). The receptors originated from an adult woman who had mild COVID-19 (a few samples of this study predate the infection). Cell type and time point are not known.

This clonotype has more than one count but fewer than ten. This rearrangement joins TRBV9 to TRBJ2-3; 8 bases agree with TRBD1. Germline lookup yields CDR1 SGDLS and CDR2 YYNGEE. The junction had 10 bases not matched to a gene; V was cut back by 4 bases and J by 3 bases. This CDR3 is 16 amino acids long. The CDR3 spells CASSLTTGGRTDTQYF. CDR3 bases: TGTGCCAGCAGCCTCACAACAGGGGGGAGAACAGATACGCAGTATTTT.

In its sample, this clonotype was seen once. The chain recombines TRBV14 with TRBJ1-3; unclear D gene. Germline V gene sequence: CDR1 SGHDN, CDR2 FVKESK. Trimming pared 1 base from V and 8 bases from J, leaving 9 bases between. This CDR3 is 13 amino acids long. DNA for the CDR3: TGTGCCAGCAGCCAAGGAAGCCAAGACACCATATATTTT. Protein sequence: CASSQGSQDTIYF.

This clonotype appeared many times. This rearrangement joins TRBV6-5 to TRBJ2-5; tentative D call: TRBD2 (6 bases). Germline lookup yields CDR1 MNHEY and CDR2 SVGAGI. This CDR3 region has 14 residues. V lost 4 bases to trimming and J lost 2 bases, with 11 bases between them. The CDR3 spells CASSSRRAQETQYF. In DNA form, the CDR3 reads TGTGCCAGCAGTTCGCGGAGGGCGCAAGAGACCCAGTACTTC.

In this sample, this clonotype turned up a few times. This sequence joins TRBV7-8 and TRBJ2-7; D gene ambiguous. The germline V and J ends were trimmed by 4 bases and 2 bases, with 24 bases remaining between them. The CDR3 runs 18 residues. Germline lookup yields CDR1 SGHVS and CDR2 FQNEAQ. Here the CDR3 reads CASSSSPAFLEPTYEQYF. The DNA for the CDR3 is TGTGCCAGCAGCTCCTCCCCGGCATTCCTGGAGCCGACCTACGAGCAGTACTTC. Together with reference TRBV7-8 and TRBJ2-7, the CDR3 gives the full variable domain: GAGVSQSPRYKVAKRGQDVALRCDPISGHVSLFWYQQALGQGPEFLTYFQNEAQLDKSGLPSDRFFAERPEGSVSTLKIQRTQQEDSAVYLCASSSSPAFLEPTYEQYFGPGTRLTVT.

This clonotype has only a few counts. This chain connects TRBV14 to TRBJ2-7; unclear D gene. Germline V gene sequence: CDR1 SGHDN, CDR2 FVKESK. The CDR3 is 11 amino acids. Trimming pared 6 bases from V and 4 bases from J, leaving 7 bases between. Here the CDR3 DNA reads TGTGCCAGCAGTCGCTTTTACGAGCAGTACTTC. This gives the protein CASSRFYEQYF.

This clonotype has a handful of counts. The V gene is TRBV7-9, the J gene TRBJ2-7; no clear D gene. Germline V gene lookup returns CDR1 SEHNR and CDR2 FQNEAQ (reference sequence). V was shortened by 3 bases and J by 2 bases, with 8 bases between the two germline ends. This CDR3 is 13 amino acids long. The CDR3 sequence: CASSFGKTYEQYF. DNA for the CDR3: TGTGCCAGCAGCTTTGGGAAAACCTACGAGCAGTACTTC.

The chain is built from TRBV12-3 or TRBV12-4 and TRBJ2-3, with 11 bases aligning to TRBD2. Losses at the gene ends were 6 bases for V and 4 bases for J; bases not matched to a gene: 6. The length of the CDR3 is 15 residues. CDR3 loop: CASSKTSGNADTQYF. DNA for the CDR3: TGTGCCAGCAGCAAGACTAGCGGGAATGCAGATACGCAGTATTTT.

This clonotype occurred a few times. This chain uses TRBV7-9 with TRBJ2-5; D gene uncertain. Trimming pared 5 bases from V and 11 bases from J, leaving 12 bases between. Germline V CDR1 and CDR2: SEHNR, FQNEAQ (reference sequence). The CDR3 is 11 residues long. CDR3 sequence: CASSEEVSQYF. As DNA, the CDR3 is TGTGCCAGCAGCGAGGAAGTTAGTCAGTACTTC.

CDR3 loop: CAWSVVGFPRGSGANVLTF. The DNA of the CDR3 is TGTGCCTGGAGTGTAGTTGGATTCCCACGAGGCTCTGGGGCCAACGTCCTGACTTTC. J is TRBJ2-6 and V is TRBV30; D ambiguous. This CDR3 is built from 19 residues. Germline V gives CDR1 GTSNPN, CDR2 SVGIG (reference sequence). V lost 0 bases and J 0 bases, leaving 18 bases between the germline ends.

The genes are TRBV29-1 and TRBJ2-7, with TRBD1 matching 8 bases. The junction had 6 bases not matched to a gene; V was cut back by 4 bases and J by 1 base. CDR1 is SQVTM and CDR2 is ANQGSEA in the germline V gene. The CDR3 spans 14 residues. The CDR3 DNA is TGCAGCGTTGTGCCAGGGGGCAGTTCCTACGAGCAGTACTTC. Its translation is CSVVPGGSSYEQYF.